This T cell receptor beta chain was profiled in a study of control samples from healthy donors and cancer patients. Measured with immunoSEQ multiplex PCR; TCRdb has only the in-frame clones, and not every one. Of about 170,000 clones listed, 93% are singletons. This TCR was sampled from a woman aged 55 to 70 in good health. The sample taken for sequencing was blood.

CDR3 amino acids: CASSYWSGANTGELFF. The CDR3 nucleotides read TGTGCCAGCAGTTACTGGTCAGGGGCCAACACCGGGGAGCTGTTTTTT. This chain links TRBV6-2 or TRBV6-3 with TRBJ2-2; D perhaps matches TRBD1 (6 bases). The CDR3 is made up of 16 amino acids. Germline CDR1 MNHEY, CDR2 SVGEGT. V was trimmed by 1 base and J by 2 bases, leaving 11 bases between them.